A selection of T cell receptor beta chains follows, all from one sample in a study of regulatory T cells in long-lasting Graves disease. Using its own MiXCR run on the multiplex PCR reads, TCRdb lists one record per CDR3 protein. The profile shows a few hundred thousand distinct CDR3 sequences, about 15% of them singletons. The data also belong to a second study, concerning T cells in Graves' hyperthyroidism and ophthalmopathy.

The sequencing used peripheral blood mononuclear cells (PBMCs), collected at new diagnosis, from a patient treated with antithyroid drugs. These receptor sequences come from a woman between 50 and 59 years old with Graves disease. The CDR3 runs from the conserved cysteine through the conserved F or W. A D gene is named only where the DNA matches it firmly. Clone size is stated in some rows and not others, as once, few, many or a class when expanded.

CDR3aa,CDR3nt,v_gene,j_gene,d_gene,abundance
CASSSQGPPYNEQFF,TGTGCCAGCAGCTCACAGGGCCCGCCGTACAATGAGCAGTTCTTC,TRBV11-2,TRBJ2-1,.,many
CASSLSPNMDEYF,TGTGCCAGCAGTTTATCGCCGAACATGGACGAGTACTTC,TRBV27,TRBJ2-7,.,few
CASSLEAGPSGGYTF,TGTGCCAGCAGCTTAGAAGCGGGTCCCTCGGGAGGCTACACCTTC,TRBV7-9,TRBJ1-2,.,.
CASSSNSGANVLTF,TGTGCCAGCAGCAGTAACTCTGGGGCCAACGTCCTGACTTTC,TRBV12-3/TRBV12-4,TRBJ2-6,.,many
CASTEGGNEQFF,TGTGCCAGCACCGAGGGGGGCAATGAGCAGTTCTTC,TRBV2,TRBJ2-1,.,many
CASSDPTRGLNTEAFF,TGTGCCAGCAGTGATCCCACGCGGGGACTGAACACTGAAGCTTTCTTT,TRBV6-1,TRBJ1-1,.,many
CASSPGAWNTEAFF,TGTGCCAGCAGCCCCGGGGCGTGGAACACTGAAGCTTTCTTT,TRBV2,TRBJ1-1,.,many
CASSSPASGGYEQYF,TGCGCCAGCAGCTCTCCGGCTAGCGGGGGCTACGAGCAGTACTTC,TRBV4-1,TRBJ2-7,TRBD2,many
CASSLYVGTNQPQHF,TGCGCCAGCAGCTTGTACGTAGGGACCAATCAGCCCCAGCATTTT,TRBV5-1,TRBJ1-5,.,.
CASSSARSLNEQFF,TGTGCCAGCAGTTCCGCCAGGAGCCTGAATGAGCAGTTCTTC,TRBV27,TRBJ2-1,.,many
CASIGLAWYF,TGTGCCAGCATCGGGCTAGCCTGGTACTTC,TRBV2,TRBJ2-5,.,.
CASSPRSGRSNYGYTF,TGTGCCAGCAGTCCCCGGTCCGGCAGGTCGAACTATGGCTACACCTTC,TRBV28,TRBJ1-2,.,many
CASSQPGVVDQSQFF,TGTGCCAGCAGCCAACCTGGGGTAGTAGACCAATCGCAGTTCTTC,TRBV7-2,TRBJ2-1,.,few
CASSLLVPGAVNTEAFF,TGTGCCAGCAGCTTATTGGTACCGGGGGCCGTGAACACTGAAGCTTTCTTT,TRBV7-3,TRBJ1-1,.,.
CATRDYSGNTIYF,TGTGCCACACGAGACTACTCTGGAAACACCATATATTTT,TRBV27,TRBJ1-3,.,many
CASSQEWSGAAKNIQYF,TGTGCCAGCAGCCAAGAGTGGTCAGGTGCGGCCAAAAACATTCAGTACTTC,TRBV14,TRBJ2-4,.,.
CASSLGQGIDTEAFF,TGTGCCAGCAGCTTGGGCCAGGGTATAGACACTGAAGCTTTCTTT,TRBV5-4,TRBJ1-1,.,.
CASSINPLSGANVLTF,TGTGCCAGTAGTATAAATCCGTTATCTGGGGCCAACGTCCTGACTTTC,TRBV19,TRBJ2-6,.,.
CASSKEGNQPQHF,TGTGCCAGCAGCAAAGAAGGGAATCAGCCCCAGCATTTT,TRBV2,TRBJ1-5,.,few
CASSERRGLEQYF,TGTGCCAGCAGTGAAAGGAGGGGGCTCGAGCAGTACTTC,TRBV6-1,TRBJ2-7,.,many
CASSSNLAVEDTGELFF,TGTGCCAGCAGCTCGAATCTAGCGGTAGAGGACACCGGGGAGCTGTTTTTT,TRBV11-3,TRBJ2-2,TRBD2,.
CASSDRRREPSYEQYF,TGTGCCAGCAGTGATAGGCGGCGGGAGCCCTCCTACGAGCAGTACTTC,TRBV6-1,TRBJ2-7,TRBD2,.
CASSARREVRETQYF,TGTGCCAGCAGCGCCCGGCGGGAGGTTCGAGAGACCCAGTACTTC,TRBV7-8,TRBJ2-5,TRBD2,many
CASSPTGTSAYEQYF,TGTGCCAGCAGCCCGACCGGGACTAGCGCCTACGAGCAGTACTTC,TRBV9,TRBJ2-7,TRBD2,many
CASTGINYGYTF,TGTGCCAGCACGGGGATCAACTATGGCTACACCTTC,TRBV6-1,TRBJ1-2,.,many
CASSLWGRDQPQHF,TGTGCCAGCAGTTTGTGGGGTAGGGATCAGCCCCAGCATTTT,TRBV28,TRBJ1-5,.,many
CASTRGGNEQYF,TGTGCCAGCACCAGGGGGGGCAACGAGCAGTACTTC,TRBV6-2/TRBV6-3,TRBJ2-7,.,many
CSARVGTASTDTQYF,TGCAGTGCTAGAGTGGGGACAGCTAGCACAGATACGCAGTATTTT,TRBV20-1,TRBJ2-3,TRBD1,few
CASSVTVNYGYTF,TGTGCCAGCAGCGTAACAGTAAACTATGGCTACACCTTC,TRBV5-6,TRBJ1-2,.,many
CASAGQVAYEQYF,TGTGCCAGCGCGGGACAGGTAGCCTACGAGCAGTACTTC,TRBV2,TRBJ2-7,TRBD1,many
CATSRRSPGTTSTDTQYF,TGTGCCACCAGCAGACGAAGCCCGGGGACGACCAGCACAGATACGCAGTATTTT,TRBV15,TRBJ2-3,.,few
CASSSTGMGNEQFF,TGTGCCAGCAGTTCGACGGGTATGGGGAATGAGCAGTTCTTC,TRBV6-2/TRBV6-3,TRBJ2-1,.,.
CSAAPLGDEQFF,TGCAGCGCCGCTCCCCTGGGGGATGAGCAGTTCTTC,TRBV29-1,TRBJ2-1,.,few
CSVRVGNTGELFF,TGCAGCGTTCGGGTCGGCAACACCGGGGAGCTGTTTTTT,TRBV29-1,TRBJ2-2,.,.
CASSWGGADYEQYF,TGTGCCAGCAGTTGGGGGGGAGCGGACTACGAGCAGTACTTC,TRBV28,TRBJ2-7,TRBD2,few
CASSRGTGGYEQYF,TGTGCCAGCAGCCGCGGGACAGGGGGCTACGAGCAGTACTTC,TRBV7-2,TRBJ2-7,TRBD1,many
CASSPDRGVSPLHF,TGTGCCAGCAGCCCTGACAGGGGAGTCTCACCCCTCCACTTT,TRBV7-9,TRBJ1-6,TRBD1,many
CASSLDGLRLFF,TGTGCCAGCAGCTTAGATGGGTTGAGGCTGTTTTTT,TRBV7-9,TRBJ1-4,.,few
CASSYWKEGYNEQFF,TGTGCCAGCAGTTATTGGAAAGAAGGCTACAATGAGCAGTTCTTC,TRBV6-2/TRBV6-3,TRBJ2-1,.,.
CASSSGPGNEQFF,TGTGCCAGCAGCTCTGGGCCCGGCAATGAGCAGTTCTTC,TRBV7-8,TRBJ2-1,.,many
CSVQGPSGSSYNEQFF,TGCAGCGTCCAAGGACCCAGCGGGAGCTCCTACAATGAGCAGTTCTTC,TRBV29-1,TRBJ2-1,TRBD2,many
CASKMERSNTGELFF,TGTGCCAGCAAGATGGAGCGTTCGAACACCGGGGAGCTGTTTTTT,TRBV27,TRBJ2-2,.,few
CASSYNDRDAGYTF,TGTGCCAGCAGTTACAATGACAGGGACGCTGGCTACACCTTC,TRBV6-5,TRBJ1-2,TRBD1,.
CASTPSSTNEKLFF,TGTGCCAGCACCCCGTCATCAACTAATGAAAAACTGTTTTTT,TRBV6-1,TRBJ1-4,.,.
CASTLGGLNTEAFF,TGTGCCAGCACCCTCGGCGGCTTGAACACTGAAGCTTTCTTT,TRBV28,TRBJ1-1,.,many
CASSPAPGELFF,TGTGCCAGCAGCCCCGCCCCCGGGGAGCTGTTTTTT,TRBV11-2,TRBJ2-2,.,many
CASSGKRQGPDYGYTF,TGTGCCAGCAGCGGCAAACGACAGGGCCCCGACTATGGCTACACCTTC,TRBV9,TRBJ1-2,TRBD1,few
CSAPASGSENEQFF,TGCAGTGCCCCGGCGAGCGGGAGCGAAAATGAGCAGTTCTTC,TRBV20-1,TRBJ2-1,TRBD2,.
CASSPGSTGTYEQYF,TGTGCCAGCAGCCCAGGCTCGACAGGGACCTACGAGCAGTACTTC,TRBV5-4,TRBJ2-7,TRBD1,many
CASSQDPMVNTKAFF,TGCGCCAGCAGCCAAGATCCAATGGTGAACACTAAAGCTTTCTTT,TRBV4-1,TRBJ1-1,.,.
CASSRGTRKETQYF,TGTGCCAGCAGTCGGGGGACTAGGAAAGAGACCCAGTACTTC,TRBV5-4,TRBJ2-5,TRBD2,.
CASRSPGQVYNEQFF,TGTGCCAGCCGCTCTCCGGGACAGGTATACAATGAGCAGTTCTTC,TRBV28,TRBJ2-1,TRBD1,many
CASSLWMLAGGDNEQFF,TGTGCCAGCAGTTTATGGATGCTAGCGGGAGGGGACAATGAGCAGTTCTTC,TRBV28,TRBJ2-1,TRBD2,.